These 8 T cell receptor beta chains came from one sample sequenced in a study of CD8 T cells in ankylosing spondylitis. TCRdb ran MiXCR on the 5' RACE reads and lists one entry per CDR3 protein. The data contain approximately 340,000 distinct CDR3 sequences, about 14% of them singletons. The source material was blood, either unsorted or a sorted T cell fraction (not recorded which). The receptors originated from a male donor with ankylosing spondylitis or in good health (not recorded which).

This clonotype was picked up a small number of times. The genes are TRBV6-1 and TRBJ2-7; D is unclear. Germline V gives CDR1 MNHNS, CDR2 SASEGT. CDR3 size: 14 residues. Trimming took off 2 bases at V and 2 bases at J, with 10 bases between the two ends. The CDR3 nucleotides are TGTGCCAGCAGTGAATGGGCAGGACCCTACGAGCAGTACTTC. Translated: CASSEWAGPYEQYF.

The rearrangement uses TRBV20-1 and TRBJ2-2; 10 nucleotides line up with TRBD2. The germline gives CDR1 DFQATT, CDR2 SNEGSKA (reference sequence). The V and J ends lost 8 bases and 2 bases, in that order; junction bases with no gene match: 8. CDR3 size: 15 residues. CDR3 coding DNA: TGCAGTTGTTTAGCGGGAGGCCCTAACACCGGGGAGCTGTTTTTT. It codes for CSCLAGGPNTGELFF.

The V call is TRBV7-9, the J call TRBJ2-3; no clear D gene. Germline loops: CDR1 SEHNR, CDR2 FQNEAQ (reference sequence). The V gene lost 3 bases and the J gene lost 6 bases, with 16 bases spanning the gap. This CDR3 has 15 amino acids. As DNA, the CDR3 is TGTGCCAGCAGCTTCTTGACGCCAACCGGGGATACGCAGTATTTT. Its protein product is CASSFLTPTGDTQYF.

The DNA for the CDR3 is TGCGCCAGTGCCGGGGGAGGCCTCCGCAATGAGCAGTTCTTC. Protein sequence: CASAGGGLRNEQFF. This chain uses TRBV10-1 with TRBJ2-1, with a possible D match to TRBD2 (6 bases). Trimming left V 9 bases short and J 6 bases short, with 18 bases between. The V gene's germline CDR1 is WNHNN and CDR2 SYGVQD (reference sequence). The CDR3 spans 14 residues.

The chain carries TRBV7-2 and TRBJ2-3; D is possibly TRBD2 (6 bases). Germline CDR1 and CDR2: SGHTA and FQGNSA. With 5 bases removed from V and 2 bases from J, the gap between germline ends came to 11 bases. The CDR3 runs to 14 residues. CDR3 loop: CASSLPGDTDTQYF. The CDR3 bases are TGTGCCAGCAGCCTTCCGGGAGACACAGATACGCAGTATTTT.

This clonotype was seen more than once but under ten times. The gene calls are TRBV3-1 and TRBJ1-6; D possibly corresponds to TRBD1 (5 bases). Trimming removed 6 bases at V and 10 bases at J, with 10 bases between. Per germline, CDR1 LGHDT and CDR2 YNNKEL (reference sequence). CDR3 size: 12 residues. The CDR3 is CASSLRDSPLHF. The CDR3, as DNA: TGTGCCAGCAGTCTCCGGGACTCACCCCTCCACTTT. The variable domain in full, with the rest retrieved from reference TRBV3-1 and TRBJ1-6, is DTAVSQTPKYLVTQMGNDKSIKCEQNLGHDTMYWYKQDSKKFLKIMFSYNNKELIINETVPNRFSPKSPDKAHLNLHINSLELGDSAVYFCASSLRDSPLHFGNGTRLTVT.

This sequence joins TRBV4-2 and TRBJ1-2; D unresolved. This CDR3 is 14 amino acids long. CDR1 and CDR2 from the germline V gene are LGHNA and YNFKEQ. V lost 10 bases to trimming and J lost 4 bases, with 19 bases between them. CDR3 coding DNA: TGTGCCATGGGCCCCGGGCGGATCTGCTATGGCTACACCTTC. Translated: CAMGPGRICYGYTF.

DNA of the CDR3: TGTGCCAGCAGTCCCTGGGGAGGAAAGGCCTCGGGTGAGCAGTTCTTC. The encoded protein is CASSPWGGKASGEQFF. The chain combines TRBV27 with TRBJ2-1; the D gene is possibly TRBD2 (6 bases). V lost 5 bases and J lost 9, with 23 bases in between. This CDR3 contains 16 residues. Germline V CDR1 and CDR2: MNHEY, SMNVEV (reference sequence).